This T cell receptor (beta chain) stems from a study of stem cell transplantation in POMP-related autoinflammatory disease. Study information: DNA chimerism showed 100% graft donor engraftment of neutrophils and platelets through one year.

The table came from immunoSEQ multiplex PCR; TCRdb's copy has only in-frame clones and leaves some out. The profile shows some 69,000 clones, under 95% of them singletons. Specimen: CD4+ T cells from PBMCs, collected after stem cell transplantation. The source is a human patient with POMP-related autoinflammation and immune dysregulation (PRAID). Some T cells may be graft donor cells.

The CDR3 protein is CSVERPPETQYF. The CDR3 DNA sequence: TGCAGCGTTGAACGGCCACCGGAGACCCAGTACTTC. V and J are TRBV29-1 and TRBJ2-5; D ambiguous. Germline values: CDR1 SQVTM, CDR2 ANQGSEA. Trimming shortened V by 2 bases and J by 5 bases, and 9 bases separated the two germline ends. This CDR3 contains 12 residues.